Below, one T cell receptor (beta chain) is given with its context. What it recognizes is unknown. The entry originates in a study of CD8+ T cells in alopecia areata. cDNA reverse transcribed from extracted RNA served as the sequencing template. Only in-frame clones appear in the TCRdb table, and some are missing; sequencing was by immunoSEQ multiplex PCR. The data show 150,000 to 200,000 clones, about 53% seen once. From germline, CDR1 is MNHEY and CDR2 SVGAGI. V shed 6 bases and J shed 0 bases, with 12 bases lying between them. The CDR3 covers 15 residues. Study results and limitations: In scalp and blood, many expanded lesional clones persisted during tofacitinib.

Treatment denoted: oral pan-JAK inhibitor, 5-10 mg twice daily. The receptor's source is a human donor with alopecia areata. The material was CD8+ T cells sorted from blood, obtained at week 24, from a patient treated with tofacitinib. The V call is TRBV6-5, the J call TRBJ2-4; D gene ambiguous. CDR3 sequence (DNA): TGTGCCAGCAGGGAATCATTAATAGCCAAAAACATTCAGTACTTC. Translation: CASRESLIAKNIQYF.